The TCR beta chain under discussion was sequenced for a study of shared clonotypes between healthy human individuals. Overall study: The study used three CD4 naive, three CD4 memory, two CD8 naive and one CD8 memory plate per donor.

In the case of this clone: The antigen remains unidentified.

CDR1 and CDR2 (germline): SQVTM, ANQGSEA. The length of the CDR3 is 14 residues. Between the trimmed V and J ends, which lost 5 bases and 2 bases, there was a span of 16 bases. For every subset, genomic DNA was evenly distributed across several immunoSEQ plates. Clones were sequenced by immunoSEQ multiplex PCR, and TCRdb holds only the in-frame ones, with some missing. The repertoire has around 1.9 million clones, just under 95% of them found once; the top ten carry less than 2%. Naive CD8 cells comprised CD45RO-negative, CCR7-positively selected cells, excluding terminally differentiated effector memory CD45RA+ cells. Study-level points and caveats: Generally, naive subsets (rather than memory subsets) showed larger estimated richness. The sharing of 4.5% to 6.5% of naive CD4 clonotypes was seen across a handful of donors.

The sequence derives from a man aged 18 to 30 in good health. Some clones in this sample may be carry-over from other donors' samples. The chain couples TRBV29-1 to TRBJ2-7; D possibly corresponds to TRBD1 (6 bases). Sequencing was performed on naive CD8+ T cells from PBMCs. This chain's CDR3 is CSVQGTDSTYEQYF. The CDR3 DNA follows: TGCAGCGTTCAGGGGACGGATTCCACCTACGAGCAGTACTTC.